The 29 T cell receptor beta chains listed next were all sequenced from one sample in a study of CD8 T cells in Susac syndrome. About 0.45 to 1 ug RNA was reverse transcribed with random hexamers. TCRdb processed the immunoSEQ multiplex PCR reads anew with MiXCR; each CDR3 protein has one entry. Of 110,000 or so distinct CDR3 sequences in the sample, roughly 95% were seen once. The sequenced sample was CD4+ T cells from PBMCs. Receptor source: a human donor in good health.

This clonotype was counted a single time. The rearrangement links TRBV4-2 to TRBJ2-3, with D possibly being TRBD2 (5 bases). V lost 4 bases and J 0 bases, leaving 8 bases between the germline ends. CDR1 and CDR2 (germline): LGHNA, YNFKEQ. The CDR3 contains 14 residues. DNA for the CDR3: TGTGCCAGCAGCCTGACTATTAGCACAGATACGCAGTATTTT. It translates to CASSLTISTDTQYF.

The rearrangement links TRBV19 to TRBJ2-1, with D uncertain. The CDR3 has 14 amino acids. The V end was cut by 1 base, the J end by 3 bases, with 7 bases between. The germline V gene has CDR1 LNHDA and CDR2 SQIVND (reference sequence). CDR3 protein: CASSIATRYNEQFF. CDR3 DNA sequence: TGTGCCAGTAGTATAGCGACTCGCTACAATGAGCAGTTCTTC. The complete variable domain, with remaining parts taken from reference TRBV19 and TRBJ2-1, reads DGGITQSPKYLFRKEGQNVTLSCEQNLNHDAMYWYRQDPGQGLRLIYYSQIVNDFQKGDIAEGYSVSREKKESFPLTVTSAQKNPTAFYLCASSIATRYNEQFFGPGTRLTVL.

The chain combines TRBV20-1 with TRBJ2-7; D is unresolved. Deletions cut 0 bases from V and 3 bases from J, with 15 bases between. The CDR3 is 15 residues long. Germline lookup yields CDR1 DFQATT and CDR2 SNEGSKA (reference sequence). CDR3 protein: CSARDMGIRVYEQYF. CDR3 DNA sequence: TGCAGTGCTAGAGATATGGGGATAAGGGTCTACGAGCAGTACTTC.

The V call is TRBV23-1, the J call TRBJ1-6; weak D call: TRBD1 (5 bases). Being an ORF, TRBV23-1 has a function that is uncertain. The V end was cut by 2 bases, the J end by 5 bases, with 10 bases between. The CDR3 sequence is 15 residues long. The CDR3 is CASSQRDGHNSPLHF. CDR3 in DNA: TGCGCCAGCAGTCAACGGGACGGACATAATTCACCCCTCCACTTT.

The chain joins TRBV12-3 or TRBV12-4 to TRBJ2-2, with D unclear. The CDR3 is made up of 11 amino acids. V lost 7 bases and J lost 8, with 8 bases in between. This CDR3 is CASNVRGELFF. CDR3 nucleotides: TGTGCCAGCAACGTCAGGGGGGAGCTGTTTTTT.

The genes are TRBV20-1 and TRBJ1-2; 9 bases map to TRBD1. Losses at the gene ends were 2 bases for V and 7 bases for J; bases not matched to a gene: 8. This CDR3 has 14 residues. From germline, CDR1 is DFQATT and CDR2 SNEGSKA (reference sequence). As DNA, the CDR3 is TGCAGTGCTAGAACCGGGACAGGGATTCTTGGCTACACCTTC. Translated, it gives CSARTGTGILGYTF.

CDR3 DNA: TGTGCCAGCAGTGTGGTTCGAGGCAGAACCTACGAGCAGTACTTC. This translates into CASSVVRGRTYEQYF. The chain couples TRBV11-2 to TRBJ2-7; D not resolved. V lost 6 bases and J 2 bases, leaving 17 bases between the germline ends. The CDR3 length is 15 residues. Germline V gene lookup returns CDR1 SGHAT and CDR2 FQNNGV. Together with reference TRBV11-2 and TRBJ2-7, the CDR3 gives the full variable domain: EAGVAQSPRYKIIEKRQSVAFWCNPISGHATLYWYQQILGQGPKLLIQFQNNGVVDDSQLPKDRFSAERLKGVDSTLKIQPAKLEDSAVYLCASSVVRGRTYEQYFGPGTRLTVT.

The CDR3 sequence: CASSAKGVAKNIQYF. CDR3 sequence (DNA): TGTGCCAGCAGTGCTAAAGGGGTAGCCAAAAACATTCAGTACTTC. This chain connects TRBV28 to TRBJ2-4; perhaps TRBD1 as D (5 bases). Germline-derived CDR1 and CDR2 are MDHEN and SYDVKM. Trimming removed 5 bases at V and 0 bases at J, with 11 bases between. This CDR3 has 15 amino acids.

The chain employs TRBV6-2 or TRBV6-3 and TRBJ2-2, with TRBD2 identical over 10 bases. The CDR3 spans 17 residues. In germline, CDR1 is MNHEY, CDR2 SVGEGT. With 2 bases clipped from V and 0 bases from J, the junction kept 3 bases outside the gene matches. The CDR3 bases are TGTGCCAGCAGTTACCCGCTAGCGGGAGCGAACACCGGGGAGCTGTTTTTT. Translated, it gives CASSYPLAGANTGELFF.

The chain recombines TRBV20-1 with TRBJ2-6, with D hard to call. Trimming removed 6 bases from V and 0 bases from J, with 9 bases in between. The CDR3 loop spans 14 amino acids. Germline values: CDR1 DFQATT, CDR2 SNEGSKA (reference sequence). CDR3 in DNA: TGCAGTGCCACTGAGAGCTCTGGGGCCAACGTCCTGACTTTC. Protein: CSATESSGANVLTF.

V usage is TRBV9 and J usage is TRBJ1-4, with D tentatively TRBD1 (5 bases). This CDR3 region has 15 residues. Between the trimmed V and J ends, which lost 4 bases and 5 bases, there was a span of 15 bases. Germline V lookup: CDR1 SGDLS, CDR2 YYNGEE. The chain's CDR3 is CASSLSAGTNEKLFF. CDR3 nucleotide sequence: TGTGCCAGCAGCTTATCGGCGGGGACGAATGAAAAACTGTTTTTT.

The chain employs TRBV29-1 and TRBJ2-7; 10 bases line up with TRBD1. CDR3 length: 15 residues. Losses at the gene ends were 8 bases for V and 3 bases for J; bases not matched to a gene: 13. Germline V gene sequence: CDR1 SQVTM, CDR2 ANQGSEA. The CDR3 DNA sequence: TGCAGCCCGGTGGGGGGACAGGGGCAGTTCTACGAGCAGTACTTC. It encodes CSPVGGQGQFYEQYF.

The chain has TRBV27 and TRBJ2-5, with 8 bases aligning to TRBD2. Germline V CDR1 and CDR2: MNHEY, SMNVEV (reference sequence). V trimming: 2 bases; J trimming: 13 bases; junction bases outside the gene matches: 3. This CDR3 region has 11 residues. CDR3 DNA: TGTGCCAGCAGTTTACCGGGACTAGTGTACTTC. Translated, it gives CASSLPGLVYF.

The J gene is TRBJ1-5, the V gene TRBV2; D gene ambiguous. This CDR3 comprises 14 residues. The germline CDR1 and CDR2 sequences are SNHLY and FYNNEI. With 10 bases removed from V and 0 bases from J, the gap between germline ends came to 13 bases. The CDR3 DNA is TGTGCCACTTCGGGTTCCTATAGCAATCAGCCCCAGCATTTT. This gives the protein CATSGSYSNQPQHF.

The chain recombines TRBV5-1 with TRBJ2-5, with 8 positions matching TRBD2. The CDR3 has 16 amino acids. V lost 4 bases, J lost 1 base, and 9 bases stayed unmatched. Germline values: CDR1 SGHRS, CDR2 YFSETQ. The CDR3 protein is CASSPAVAGGQETQYF. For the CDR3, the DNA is TGCGCCAGCAGCCCCGCTGTGGCGGGGGGCCAAGAGACCCAGTACTTC.

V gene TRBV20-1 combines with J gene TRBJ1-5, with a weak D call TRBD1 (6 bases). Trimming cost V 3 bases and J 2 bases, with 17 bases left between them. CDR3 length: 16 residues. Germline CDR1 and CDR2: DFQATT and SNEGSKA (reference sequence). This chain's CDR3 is CSASRPGGGGNQPQHF. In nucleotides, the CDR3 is TGCAGTGCTAGTCGTCCCGGGGGCGGTGGCAATCAGCCCCAGCATTTT.

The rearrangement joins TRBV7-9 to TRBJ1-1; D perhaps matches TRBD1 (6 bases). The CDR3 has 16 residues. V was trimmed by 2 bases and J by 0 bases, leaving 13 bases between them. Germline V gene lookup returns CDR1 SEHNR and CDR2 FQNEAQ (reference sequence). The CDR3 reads CASSLPGAEMNTEAFF. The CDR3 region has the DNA TGTGCCAGCAGCTTACCAGGGGCCGAAATGAACACTGAAGCTTTCTTT.

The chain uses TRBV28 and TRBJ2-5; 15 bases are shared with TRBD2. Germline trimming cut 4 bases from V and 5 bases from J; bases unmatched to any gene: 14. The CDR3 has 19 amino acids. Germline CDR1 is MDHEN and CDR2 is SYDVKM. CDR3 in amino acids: CASSSMHRTSGGAGETQYF. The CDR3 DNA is TGTGCCAGCAGTTCGATGCATCGGACTAGCGGGGGGGCTGGGGAGACCCAGTACTTC.

This CDR3 reads CASSQDWTGRSPLHF. CDR3 bases: TGTGCCAGCAGCCAAGATTGGACAGGTCGATCACCCCTCCACTTT. The chain recombines TRBV3-1 with TRBJ1-6, with 7 bases matching TRBD1. The CDR3 spans 15 residues. Germline values: CDR1 LGHDT, CDR2 YNNKEL (reference sequence). The J segment lost 10 bases and the V segment lost 0 bases, leaving 6 bases of the junction unmatched.

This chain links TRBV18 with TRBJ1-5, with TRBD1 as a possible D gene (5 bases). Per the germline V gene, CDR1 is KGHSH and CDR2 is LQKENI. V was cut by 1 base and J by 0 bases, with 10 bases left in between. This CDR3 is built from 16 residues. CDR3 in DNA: TGTGCCAGCTCACCACGACCGGGGGGTAGCAATCAGCCCCAGCATTTT. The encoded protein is CASSPRPGGSNQPQHF.

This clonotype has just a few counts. The DNA of the CDR3 is TGTGCCAGTAGTTCGGATCGCGGCACTGAAGCTTTCTTT. It codes for CASSSDRGTEAFF. The genes are TRBV19 and TRBJ1-1, with no clear D. V lost 5 bases and J 4 bases, leaving 11 bases between the germline ends. The CDR3 length is 13 residues. Looked up from germline, CDR1 is LNHDA and CDR2 is SQIVND (reference sequence).

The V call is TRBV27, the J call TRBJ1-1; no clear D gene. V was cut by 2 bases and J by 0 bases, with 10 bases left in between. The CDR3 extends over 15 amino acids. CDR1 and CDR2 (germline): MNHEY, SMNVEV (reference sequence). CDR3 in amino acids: CASSLGQSMNTEAFF. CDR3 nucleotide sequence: TGTGCCAGCAGTTTAGGGCAGAGCATGAACACTGAAGCTTTCTTT.

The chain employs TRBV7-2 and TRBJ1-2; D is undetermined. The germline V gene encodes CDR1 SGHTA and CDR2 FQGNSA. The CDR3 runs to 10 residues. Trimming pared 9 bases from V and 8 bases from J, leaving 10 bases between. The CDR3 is CASPSGGYTF. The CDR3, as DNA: TGTGCCAGTCCATCGGGAGGCTACACCTTC.

For the CDR3, the DNA is TGTGCCAGCAGCCAAGATCTGCTAGCGGGGTTGCCCGGGGAGCTGTTTTTT. It translates to CASSQDLLAGLPGELFF. This sequence joins TRBV3-1 and TRBJ2-2; 9 nucleotides align to TRBD2. V was clipped by 0 bases and J by 6 bases; unmatched bases: 8. CDR3 length: 17 amino acids. The germline V gene encodes CDR1 LGHDT and CDR2 YNNKEL (reference sequence).

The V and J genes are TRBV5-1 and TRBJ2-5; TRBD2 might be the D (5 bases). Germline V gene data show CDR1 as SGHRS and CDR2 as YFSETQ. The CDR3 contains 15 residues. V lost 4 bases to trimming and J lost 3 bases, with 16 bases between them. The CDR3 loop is CASSPGNNLKETQYF. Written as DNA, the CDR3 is TGCGCCAGCAGCCCCGGGAACAACCTTAAAGAGACCCAGTACTTC. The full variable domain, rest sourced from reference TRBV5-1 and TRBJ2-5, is KAGVTQTPRYLIKTRGQQVTLSCSPISGHRSVSWYQQTPGQGLQFLFEYFSETQRNKGNFPGRFSGRQFSNSRSEMNVSTLELGDSALYLCASSPGNNLKETQYFGPGTRLLVL.

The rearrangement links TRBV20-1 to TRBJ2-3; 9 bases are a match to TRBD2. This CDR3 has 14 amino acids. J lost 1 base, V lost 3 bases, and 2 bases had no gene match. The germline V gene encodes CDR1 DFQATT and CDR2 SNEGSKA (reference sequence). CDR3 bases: TGCAGTGCTAGGTTAGCGGGGGGCACAGATACGCAGTATTTT. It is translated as CSARLAGGTDTQYF.

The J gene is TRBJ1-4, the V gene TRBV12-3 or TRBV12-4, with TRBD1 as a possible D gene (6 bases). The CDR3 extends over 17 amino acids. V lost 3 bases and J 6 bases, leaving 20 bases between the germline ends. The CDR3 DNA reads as TGTGCCAGCAGTTTGGATGGGGGGCGAGTAGTCGATGAAAAACTGTTTTTT. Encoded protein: CASSLDGGRVVDEKLFF.

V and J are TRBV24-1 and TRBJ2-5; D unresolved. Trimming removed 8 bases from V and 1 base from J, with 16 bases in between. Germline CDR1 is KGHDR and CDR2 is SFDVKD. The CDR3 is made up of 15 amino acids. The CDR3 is CATIICPMVQETQYF. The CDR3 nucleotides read TGTGCCACCATCATTTGCCCAATGGTCCAAGAGACCCAGTACTTC.

The CDR3 nucleotides read TGTGCCAGCAGCTTAAAGGGGATAGGTAGCACAGATACGCAGTATTTT. This encodes CASSLKGIGSTDTQYF. The chain has TRBV7-2 and TRBJ2-3; perhaps TRBD1 as D (5 bases). CDR1 and CDR2 from the germline V gene are SGHTA and FQGNSA. Trimming stripped 2 bases from V and 0 bases from J, with 12 bases between. This CDR3 is built from 16 residues.